This T cell receptor beta chain was profiled in a study of OX40 agonist ivuxolimab in advanced cancers. Findings and limits, study-wide: Low normalized T-cell clonal expansion was additionally recorded for some nonresponders. On average, CD8+ T cells had more expanded clones than CD4+.

This clone was found a few times. What it binds is unknown. The assay was immunoSEQ multiplex PCR, and TCRdb's table has in-frame clones only and misses some. Altogether approximately 78,000 clones are present, about 83% being singletons, with the ten largest covering approximately 6.9%. Germline V gives CDR1 SGHTA, CDR2 FQGNSA. This CDR3 has 15 amino acids. V lost 0 bases and J lost 2, with 8 bases in between. Patients were excluded for autoimmune disease history or systemic immunosuppression. The sample consisted of CD4+ or CD8+ T cells sorted from blood, taken in a trial of the OX40 agonist ivuxolimab. The rearrangement links TRBV7-2 to TRBJ1-5; no firm D call. This TCR was sampled from an adult with an advanced solid tumor such as melanoma, head and neck, liver or kidney cancer. The chain's CDR3 is CASSLAPVGNQPQHF. For the CDR3, the DNA is TGTGCCAGCAGCTTAGCCCCCGTGGGCAATCAGCCCCAGCATTTT.